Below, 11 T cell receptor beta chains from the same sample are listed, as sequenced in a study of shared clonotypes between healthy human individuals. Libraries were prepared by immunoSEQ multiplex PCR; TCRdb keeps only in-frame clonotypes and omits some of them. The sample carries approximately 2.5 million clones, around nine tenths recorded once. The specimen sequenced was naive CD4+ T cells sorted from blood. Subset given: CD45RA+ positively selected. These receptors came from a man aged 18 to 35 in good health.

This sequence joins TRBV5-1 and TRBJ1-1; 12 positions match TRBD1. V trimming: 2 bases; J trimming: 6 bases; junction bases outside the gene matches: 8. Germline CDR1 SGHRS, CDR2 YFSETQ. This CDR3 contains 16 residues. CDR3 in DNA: TGCGCCAGCAGCTTAAACCCGGGACAGGGGGCTTCTGAAGCTTTCTTT. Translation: CASSLNPGQGASEAFF. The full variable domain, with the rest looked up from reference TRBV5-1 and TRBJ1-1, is KAGVTQTPRYLIKTRGQQVTLSCSPISGHRSVSWYQQTPGQGLQFLFEYFSETQRNKGNFPGRFSGRQFSNSRSEMNVSTLELGDSALYLCASSLNPGQGASEAFFGQGTRLTVV.

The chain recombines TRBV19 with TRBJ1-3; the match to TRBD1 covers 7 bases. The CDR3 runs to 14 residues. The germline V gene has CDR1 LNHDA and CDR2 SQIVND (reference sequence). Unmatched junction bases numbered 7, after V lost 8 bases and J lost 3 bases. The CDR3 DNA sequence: TGTGCCAGTTGGGACAGTTCTCTTGGAAACACCATATATTTT. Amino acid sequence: CASWDSSLGNTIYF.

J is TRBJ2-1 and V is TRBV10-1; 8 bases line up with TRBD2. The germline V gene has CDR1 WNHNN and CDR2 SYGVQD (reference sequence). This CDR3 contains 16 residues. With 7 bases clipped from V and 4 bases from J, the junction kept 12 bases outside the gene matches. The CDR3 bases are TGCGCCAGCACCCACCCGCGGGGGGCACTATACAATGAGCAGTTCTTC. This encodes CASTHPRGALYNEQFF.

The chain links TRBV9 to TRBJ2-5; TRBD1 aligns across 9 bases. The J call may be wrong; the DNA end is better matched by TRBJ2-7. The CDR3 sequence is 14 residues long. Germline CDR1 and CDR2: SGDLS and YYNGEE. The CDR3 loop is CASSAGTGRYEQYF. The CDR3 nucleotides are TGTGCCAGCAGCGCCGGGACAGGGCGCTACGAGCAGTACTTC.

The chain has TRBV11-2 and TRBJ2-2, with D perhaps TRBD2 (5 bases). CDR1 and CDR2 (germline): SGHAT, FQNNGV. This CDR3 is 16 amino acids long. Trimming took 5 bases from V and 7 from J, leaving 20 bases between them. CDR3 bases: TGTGCCAGCAGCCCCTTGAGAGGGCCTGGTGTCGGGGAGCTGTTTTTT. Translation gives CASSPLRGPGVGELFF.

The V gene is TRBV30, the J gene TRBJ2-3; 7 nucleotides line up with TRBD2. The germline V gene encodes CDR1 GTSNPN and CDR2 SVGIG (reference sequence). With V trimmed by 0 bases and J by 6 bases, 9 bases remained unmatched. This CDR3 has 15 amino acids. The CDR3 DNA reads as TGTGCCTGGAGTGTACGGGGAGGGGTCGGGGATACGCAGTATTTT. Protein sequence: CAWSVRGGVGDTQYF. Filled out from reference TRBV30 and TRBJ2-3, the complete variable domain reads SQTIHQWPATLVQPVGSPLSLECTVEGTSNPNLYWYRQAAGRGLQLLFYSVGIGQISSEVPQNLSASRPQDRQFILSSKKLLLSDSGFYLCAWSVRGGVGDTQYFGPGTRLTVL.

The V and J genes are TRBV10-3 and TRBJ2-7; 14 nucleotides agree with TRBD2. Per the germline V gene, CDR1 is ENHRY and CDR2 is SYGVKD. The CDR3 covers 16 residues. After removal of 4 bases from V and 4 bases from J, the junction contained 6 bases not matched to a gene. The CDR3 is CAISGGLAGESYEQYF. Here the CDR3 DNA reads TGTGCCATCAGTGGGGGACTAGCGGGAGAATCGTACGAGCAGTACTTC.

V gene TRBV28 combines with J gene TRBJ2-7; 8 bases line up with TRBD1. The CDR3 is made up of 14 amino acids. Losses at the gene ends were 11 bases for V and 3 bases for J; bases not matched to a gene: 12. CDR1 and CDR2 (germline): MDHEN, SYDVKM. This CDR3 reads CASEFRQGNYEQYF. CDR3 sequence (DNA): TGTGCCTCGGAATTTCGACAGGGGAACTACGAGCAGTACTTC.

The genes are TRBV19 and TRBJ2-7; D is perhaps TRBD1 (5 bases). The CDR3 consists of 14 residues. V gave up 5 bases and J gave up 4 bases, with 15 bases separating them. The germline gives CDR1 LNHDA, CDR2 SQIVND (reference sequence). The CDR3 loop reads CASSEGLGQYEQYF. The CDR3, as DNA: TGTGCCAGTAGTGAAGGGTTAGGACAATACGAGCAGTACTTC.

CDR3 nucleotides: TGTGCCAGCAGCGCCTTAGGTATGACGGACAATGAGCAGTTCTTC. As protein: CASSALGMTDNEQFF. This sequence joins TRBV5-6 and TRBJ2-1; D gene ambiguous. V gave up 4 bases and J gave up 5 bases, with 16 bases separating them. The CDR3 extends over 15 amino acids. The V gene's germline CDR1 is SGHDT and CDR2 YYEEEE.

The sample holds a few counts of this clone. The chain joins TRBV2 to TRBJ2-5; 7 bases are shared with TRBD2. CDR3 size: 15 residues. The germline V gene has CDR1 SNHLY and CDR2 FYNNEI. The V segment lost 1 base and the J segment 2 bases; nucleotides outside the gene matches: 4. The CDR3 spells CASSEGGRMQETQYF. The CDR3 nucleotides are TGTGCCAGCAGTGAAGGCGGGAGAATGCAAGAGACCCAGTACTTC.